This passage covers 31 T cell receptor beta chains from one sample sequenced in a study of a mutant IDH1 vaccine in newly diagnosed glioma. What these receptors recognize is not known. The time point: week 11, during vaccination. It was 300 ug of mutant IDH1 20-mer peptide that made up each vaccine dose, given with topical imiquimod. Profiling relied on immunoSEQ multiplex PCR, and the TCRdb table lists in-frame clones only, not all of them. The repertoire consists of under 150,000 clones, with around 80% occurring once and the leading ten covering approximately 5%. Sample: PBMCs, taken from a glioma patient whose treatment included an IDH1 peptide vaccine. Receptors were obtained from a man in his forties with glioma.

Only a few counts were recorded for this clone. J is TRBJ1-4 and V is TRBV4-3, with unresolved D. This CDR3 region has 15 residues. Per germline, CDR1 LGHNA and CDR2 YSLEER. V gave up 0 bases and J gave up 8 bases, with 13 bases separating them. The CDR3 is CASSQESREREKLFF. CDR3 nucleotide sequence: TGCGCCAGCAGCCAAGAGTCTCGGGAGAGGGAAAAACTGTTTTTT.

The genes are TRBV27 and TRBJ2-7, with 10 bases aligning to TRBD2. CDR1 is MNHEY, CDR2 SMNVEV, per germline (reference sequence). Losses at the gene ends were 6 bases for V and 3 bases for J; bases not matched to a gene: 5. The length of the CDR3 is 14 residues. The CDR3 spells CASRKREGGYEQYF. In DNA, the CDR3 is TGTGCCAGCAGGAAGCGGGAGGGCGGCTACGAGCAGTACTTC.

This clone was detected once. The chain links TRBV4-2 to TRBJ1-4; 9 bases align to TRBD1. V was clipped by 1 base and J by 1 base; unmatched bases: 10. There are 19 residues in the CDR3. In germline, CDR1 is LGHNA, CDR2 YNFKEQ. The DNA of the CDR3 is TGTGCCAGCAGCCAAGGCCGACAGGGGGTGGTGGTAACTAATGAAAAACTGTTTTTT. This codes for CASSQGRQGVVVTNEKLFF.

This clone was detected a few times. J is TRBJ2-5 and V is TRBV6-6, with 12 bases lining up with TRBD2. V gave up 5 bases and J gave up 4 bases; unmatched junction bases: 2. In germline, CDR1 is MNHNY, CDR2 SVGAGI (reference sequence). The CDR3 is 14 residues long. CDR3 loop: CASSLAGGGETQYF. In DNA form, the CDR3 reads TGTGCCAGCAGTCTAGCGGGGGGGGGAGAGACCCAGTACTTC.

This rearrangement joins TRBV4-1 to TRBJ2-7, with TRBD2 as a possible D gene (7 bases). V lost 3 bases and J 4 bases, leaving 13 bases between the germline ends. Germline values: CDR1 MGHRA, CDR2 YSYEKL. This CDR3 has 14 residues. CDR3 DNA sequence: TGCGCCAGCAGCCAGGGAGGGGGATCATACGAGCAGTACTTC. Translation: CASSQGGGSYEQYF.

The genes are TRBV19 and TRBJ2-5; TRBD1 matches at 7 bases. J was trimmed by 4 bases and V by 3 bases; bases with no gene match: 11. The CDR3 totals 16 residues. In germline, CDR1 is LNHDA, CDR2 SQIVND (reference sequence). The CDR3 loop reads CASSIQGSGGGETQYF. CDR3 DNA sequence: TGTGCCAGTAGTATTCAGGGGTCAGGGGGTGGAGAGACCCAGTACTTC.

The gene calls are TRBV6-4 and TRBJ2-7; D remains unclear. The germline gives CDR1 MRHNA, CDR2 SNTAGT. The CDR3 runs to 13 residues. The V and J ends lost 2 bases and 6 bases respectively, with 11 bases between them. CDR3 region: CASSDRAGSEQYF. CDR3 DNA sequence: TGTGCCAGCAGTGACCGAGCAGGCAGCGAGCAGTACTTC.

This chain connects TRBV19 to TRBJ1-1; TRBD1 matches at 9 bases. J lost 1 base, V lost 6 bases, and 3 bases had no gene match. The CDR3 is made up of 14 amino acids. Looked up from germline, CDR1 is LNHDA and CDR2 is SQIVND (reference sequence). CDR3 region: CASRGTGTNTEAFF. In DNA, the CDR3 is TGTGCCAGTAGAGGGACAGGGACGAACACTGAAGCTTTCTTT.

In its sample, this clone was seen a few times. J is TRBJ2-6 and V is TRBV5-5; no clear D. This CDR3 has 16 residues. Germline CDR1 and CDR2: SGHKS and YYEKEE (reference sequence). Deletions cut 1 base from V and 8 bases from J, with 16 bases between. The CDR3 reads CASSLRPSRLSNVLTF. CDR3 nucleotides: TGTGCCAGCAGCTTGAGGCCATCTCGGTTATCCAACGTCCTGACTTTC.

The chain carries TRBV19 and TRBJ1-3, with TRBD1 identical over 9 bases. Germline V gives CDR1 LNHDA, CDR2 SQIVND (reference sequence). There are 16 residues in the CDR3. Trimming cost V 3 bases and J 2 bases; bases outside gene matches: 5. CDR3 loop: CASSIAGTGPGNTIYF. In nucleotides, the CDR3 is TGTGCCAGTAGTATCGCCGGGACAGGGCCTGGAAACACCATATATTTT.

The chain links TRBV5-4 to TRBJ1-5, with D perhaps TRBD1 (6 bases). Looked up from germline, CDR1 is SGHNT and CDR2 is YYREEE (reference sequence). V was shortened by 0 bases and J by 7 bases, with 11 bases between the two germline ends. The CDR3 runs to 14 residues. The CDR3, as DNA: TGTGCCAGCAGCTTGGGACAGGACGAGCAGCCCCAGCATTTT. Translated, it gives CASSLGQDEQPQHF.

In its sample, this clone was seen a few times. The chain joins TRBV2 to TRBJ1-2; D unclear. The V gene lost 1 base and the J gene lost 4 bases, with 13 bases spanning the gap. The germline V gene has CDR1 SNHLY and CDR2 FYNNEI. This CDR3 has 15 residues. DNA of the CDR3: TGTGCCAGCAGTGAAGACTTCCCAGGTCCCTATGGCTACACCTTC. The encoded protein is CASSEDFPGPYGYTF.

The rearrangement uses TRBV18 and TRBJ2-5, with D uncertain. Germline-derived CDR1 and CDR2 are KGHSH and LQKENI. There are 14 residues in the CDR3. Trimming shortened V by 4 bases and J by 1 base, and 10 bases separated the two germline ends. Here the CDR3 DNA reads TGTGCCAGCTCACATCGCAGCCCCCAAGAGACCCAGTACTTC. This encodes CASSHRSPQETQYF.

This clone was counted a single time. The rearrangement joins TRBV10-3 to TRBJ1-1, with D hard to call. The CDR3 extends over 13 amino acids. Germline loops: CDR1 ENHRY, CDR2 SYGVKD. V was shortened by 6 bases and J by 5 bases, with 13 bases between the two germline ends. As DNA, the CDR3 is TGTGCCATCAGGGGCCGGGCCGGTACTGAAGCTTTCTTT. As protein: CAIRGRAGTEAFF.

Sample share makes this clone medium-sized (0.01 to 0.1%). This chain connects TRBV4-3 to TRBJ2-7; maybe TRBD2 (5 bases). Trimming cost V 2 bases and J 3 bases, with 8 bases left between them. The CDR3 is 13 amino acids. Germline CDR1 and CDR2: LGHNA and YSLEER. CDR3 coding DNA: TGCGCCAGCAGCCAAAGGAGGTTCTACGAGCAGTACTTC. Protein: CASSQRRFYEQYF.

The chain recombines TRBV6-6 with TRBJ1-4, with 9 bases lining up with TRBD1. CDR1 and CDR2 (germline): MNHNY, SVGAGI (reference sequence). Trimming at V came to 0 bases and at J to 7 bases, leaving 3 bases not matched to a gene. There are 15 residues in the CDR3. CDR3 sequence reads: CASSYSGTGIEKLFF. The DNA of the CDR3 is TGTGCCAGCAGTTACTCGGGGACAGGGATTGAAAAACTGTTTTTT.

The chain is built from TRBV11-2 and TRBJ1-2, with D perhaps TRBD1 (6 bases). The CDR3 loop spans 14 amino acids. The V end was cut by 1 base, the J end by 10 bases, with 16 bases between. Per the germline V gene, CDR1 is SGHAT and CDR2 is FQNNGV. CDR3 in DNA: TGTGCCAGCAGCTTAGCCCCGGGGGCGGCCGACTACACCTTC. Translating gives CASSLAPGAADYTF. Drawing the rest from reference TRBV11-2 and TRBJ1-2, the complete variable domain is EAGVAQSPRYKIIEKRQSVAFWCNPISGHATLYWYQQILGQGPKLLIQFQNNGVVDDSQLPKDRFSAERLKGVDSTLKIQPAKLEDSAVYLCASSLAPGAADYTFGSGTRLTVV.

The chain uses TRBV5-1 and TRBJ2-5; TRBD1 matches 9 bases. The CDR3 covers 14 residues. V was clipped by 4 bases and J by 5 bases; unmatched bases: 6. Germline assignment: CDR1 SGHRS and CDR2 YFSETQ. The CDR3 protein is CASSPGQGRETQYF. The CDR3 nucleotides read TGCGCCAGCAGCCCGGGACAGGGTCGCGAGACCCAGTACTTC.

CDR3 in amino acids: CASTPLGTGANVLTF. The CDR3 DNA sequence: TGTGCCAGCACCCCTTTGGGAACTGGGGCCAACGTCCTGACTTTC. This sequence joins TRBV27 and TRBJ2-6, with D hard to call. V lost 7 bases and J lost 2, with 12 bases in between. The CDR3 length is 15 residues. In germline, CDR1 is MNHEY, CDR2 SMNVEV (reference sequence).

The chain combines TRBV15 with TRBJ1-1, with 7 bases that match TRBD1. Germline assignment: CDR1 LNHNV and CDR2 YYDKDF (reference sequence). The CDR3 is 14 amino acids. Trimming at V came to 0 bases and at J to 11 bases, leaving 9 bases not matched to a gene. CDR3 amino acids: CATSRDRDRLMAFF. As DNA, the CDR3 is TGTGCCACCAGCAGAGACCGGGACAGACTGATGGCTTTCTTT.

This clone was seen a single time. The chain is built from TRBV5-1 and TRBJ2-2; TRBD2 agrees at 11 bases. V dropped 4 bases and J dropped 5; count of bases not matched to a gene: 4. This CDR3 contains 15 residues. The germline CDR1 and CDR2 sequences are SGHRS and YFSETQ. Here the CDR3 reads CASSILAGDTGELFF. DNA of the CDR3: TGCGCCAGCAGCATACTAGCGGGAGATACCGGGGAGCTGTTTTTT.

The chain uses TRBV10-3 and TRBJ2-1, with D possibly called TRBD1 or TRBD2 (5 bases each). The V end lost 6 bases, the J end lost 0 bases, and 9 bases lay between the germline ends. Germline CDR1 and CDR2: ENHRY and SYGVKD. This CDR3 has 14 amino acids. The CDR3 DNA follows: TGTGCCATCAGGGGGGATTTCTCCTACAATGAGCAGTTCTTC. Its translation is CAIRGDFSYNEQFF.

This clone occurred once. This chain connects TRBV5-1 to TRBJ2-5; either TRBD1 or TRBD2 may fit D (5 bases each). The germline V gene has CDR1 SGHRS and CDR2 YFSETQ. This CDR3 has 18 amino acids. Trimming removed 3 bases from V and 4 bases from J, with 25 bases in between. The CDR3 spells CASSYKAGTQASPETQYF. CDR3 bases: TGCGCCAGCAGCTATAAGGCCGGGACCCAAGCTTCCCCAGAGACCCAGTACTTC.

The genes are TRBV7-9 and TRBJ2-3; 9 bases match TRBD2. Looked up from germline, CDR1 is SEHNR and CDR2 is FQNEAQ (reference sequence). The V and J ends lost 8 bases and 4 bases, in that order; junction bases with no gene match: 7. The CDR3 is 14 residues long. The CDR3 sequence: CASGAGGVADTQYF. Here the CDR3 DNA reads TGTGCCAGCGGGGCGGGAGGGGTCGCAGATACGCAGTATTTT.

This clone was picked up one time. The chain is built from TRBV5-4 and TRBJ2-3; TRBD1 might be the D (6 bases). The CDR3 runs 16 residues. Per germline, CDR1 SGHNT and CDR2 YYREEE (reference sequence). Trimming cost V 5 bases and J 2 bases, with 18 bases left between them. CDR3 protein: CASSLIPGHLTDTQYF. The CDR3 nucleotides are TGTGCCAGCAGTCTAATACCGGGACACCTCACAGATACGCAGTATTTT.

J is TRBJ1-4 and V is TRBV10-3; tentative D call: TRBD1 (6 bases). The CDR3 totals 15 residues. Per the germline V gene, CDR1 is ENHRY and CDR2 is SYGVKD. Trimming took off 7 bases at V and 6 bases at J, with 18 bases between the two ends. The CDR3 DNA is TGTGCCATCATTCGGGGGCCCCAGGCCTATGAAAAACTGTTTTTT. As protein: CAIIRGPQAYEKLFF.

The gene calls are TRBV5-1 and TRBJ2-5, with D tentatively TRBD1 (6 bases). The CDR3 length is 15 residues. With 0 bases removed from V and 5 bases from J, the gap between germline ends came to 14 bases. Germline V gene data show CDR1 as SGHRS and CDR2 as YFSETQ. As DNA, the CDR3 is TGCGCCAGCAGCTTGGCACCACAGGGTAGGGAGACCCAGTACTTC. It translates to CASSLAPQGRETQYF.

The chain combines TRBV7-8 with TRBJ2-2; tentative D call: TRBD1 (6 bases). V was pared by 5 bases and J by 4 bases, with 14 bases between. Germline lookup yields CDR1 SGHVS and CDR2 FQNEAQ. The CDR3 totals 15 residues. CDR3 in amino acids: CASSRAGALTGELFF. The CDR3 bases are TGTGCCAGCAGCCGTGCAGGGGCCCTCACCGGGGAGCTGTTTTTT.

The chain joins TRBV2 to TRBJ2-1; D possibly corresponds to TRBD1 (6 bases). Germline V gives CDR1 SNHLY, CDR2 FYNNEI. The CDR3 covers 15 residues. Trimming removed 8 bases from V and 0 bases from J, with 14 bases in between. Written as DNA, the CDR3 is TGTGCCAGCGGCCAGGGGATGAACTCCTACAATGAGCAGTTCTTC. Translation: CASGQGMNSYNEQFF.

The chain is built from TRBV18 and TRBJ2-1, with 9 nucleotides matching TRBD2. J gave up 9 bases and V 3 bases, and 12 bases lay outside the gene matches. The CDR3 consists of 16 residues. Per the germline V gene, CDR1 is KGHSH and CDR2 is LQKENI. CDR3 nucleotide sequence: TGTGCCAGCTCACCGGCTAGCGGCGGGAGGGCCAGTGAGCAGTTCTTC. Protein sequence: CASSPASGGRASEQFF.

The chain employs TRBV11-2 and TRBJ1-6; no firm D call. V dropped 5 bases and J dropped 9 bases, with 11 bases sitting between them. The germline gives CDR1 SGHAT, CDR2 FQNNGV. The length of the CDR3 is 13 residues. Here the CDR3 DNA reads TGTGCCAGCAGCCCTCGGTGGGCTTCACCCCTCCACTTT. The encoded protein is CASSPRWASPLHF.